This T cell receptor (beta chain) derives from a study of blood T cell repertoires in COVID-19. Looking at the study overall: Samples representing acute and convalescent COVID-19 were sourced from the United States, Italy and Spain. Sources were T cells, B-cell-depleted T cells, or PBMCs; the material itself was cDNA or gDNA.

As processed by the authors: Amplifying reference gene primers gave estimates of nucleated cell counts. The protocol was immunoSEQ multiplex PCR, while the TCRdb copy is restricted to in-frame clones and leaves out a portion. That table supplies the V and J calls and clone size; D and trimming were determined from the DNA. The data hold 200,000 to 300,000 clones, with about 85% observed a single time. From germline, CDR1 is SEHNR and CDR2 FQNEAQ (reference sequence). Trimming left V 5 bases short and J 1 base short, with 17 bases between. This CDR3 is 16 amino acids long. This chain links TRBV7-9 with TRBJ2-5; the D gene is possibly TRBD1 (5 bases). The sequencing input was peripheral blood. The source of this sequence is a man aged 30-40 years who had recovered from COVID-19. CDR3 DNA sequence: TGTGCCAGCAGCCCCGGTTACAGGCGGCCCCAAGAGACCCAGTACTTC. The encoded protein is CASSPGYRRPQETQYF.